A selection of T cell receptor beta chains follows, all from one sample in a study of T cell clonotyping in hematopoietic cell transplantation. Here immunoSEQ multiplex PCR was the method, and the copy in TCRdb shows in-frame clones only, minus some. The sample comprises 3,500 to 5,500 clones, approximately 96% of which are singletons, and 2% to 3% rests with the top ten. The specimen was PBMCs, collected 100 days after allogeneic stem cell transplant. The receptors stem from a male patient between 40 and 49 years old who had an allogeneic stem cell transplant from a related donor, so the T cells may come from the graft donor. Some clones in this sample may be carry-over from other donors' samples. The CDR3 runs from the conserved cysteine through the conserved F or W. The D gene is left open where the match is weak. Rows give clone size only sometimes, using once, few, many, or a class for an expanded clone.

v_call	clone_size	j_call	d_call	cdr3_nt	cdr3_aa
TRBV6-5	.	TRBJ1-3	.	TGTGCCAGCATCTTAGGGAGCTCTGGAAACACCATATATTTT	CASILGSSGNTIYF
TRBV25-1	.	TRBJ2-7	.	TGTGCCAGCAGTGCATTTGGGTCACCCAACTACGAGCAGTACTTC	CASSAFGSPNYEQYF
TRBV28	.	TRBJ2-7	.	TGTGCCAGCAAATTAGCGGCGACCTACGAGCAGTACTTC	CASKLAATYEQYF
TRBV2	.	TRBJ2-1	TRBD2	TGTGCCAGCAGTTCAATAGCGGGGGACTACAATGAGCAGTTCTTC	CASSSIAGDYNEQFF
TRBV20-1	.	TRBJ1-1	.	TGCAGTGCCAGAGGGCGGAGATGGGCTTTCTTT	CSARGRRWAFF
TRBV6-5	.	TRBJ1-2	.	TGTGCCAGCAGTTATGGGAGAACCCATGGCTACACCTTC	CASSYGRTHGYTF
TRBV30	.	TRBJ2-3	TRBD2	TGTGCCTGGAGTCTTAGCGGGGGGGCCCCAGATACGCAGTATTTT	CAWSLSGGAPDTQYF
TRBV11-2	.	TRBJ1-1	TRBD1	TGTGCCAGCAGCCCAGGGGGCCCCACTGAAGCTTTCTTT	CASSPGGPTEAFF
TRBV11-3	.	TRBJ1-2	.	TGTGCCAGCAGTCGAGGCGGACTTCCAGCTAACTATGGCTACACCTTC	CASSRGGLPANYGYTF
TRBV4-2	.	TRBJ1-1	.	TGTGCCAGCAGCCAAGCCCTTCAGGGGAAGAACACTGAAGCTTTCTTT	CASSQALQGKNTEAFF
TRBV19	.	TRBJ1-2	.	TGTGCCAGTAGTCGACAGAACTATGGCTACACCTTC	CASSRQNYGYTF
TRBV5-1	.	TRBJ2-5	.	TGCGCCAGCAGCTTTGGAAAGACCCAGTACTTC	CASSFGKTQYF
TRBV27	.	TRBJ1-1	TRBD1	TGTGCCAGCAGTTTATTGGACAGGGTGAACACTGAAGCTTTCTTT	CASSLLDRVNTEAFF
TRBV6-5	.	TRBJ2-1	TRBD2	TGTGCCAGCAGTCAGGGACTAGCGGTTTACAATGAGCAGTTCTTC	CASSQGLAVYNEQFF
TRBV5-6	.	TRBJ1-5	TRBD1	TGTGCCAGCAGCCTACGGACAGGGCTACAGCCCCAGCATTTT	CASSLRTGLQPQHF
TRBV30	.	TRBJ1-6	.	TGTGCCTGGACCACCGGGGGGTCAGCCACCCTCCACTTT	CAWTTGGSATLHF
TRBV19	.	TRBJ1-1	.	TGTGCCAGTAGTATCCGGGGAGACACTGAAGCTTTCTTT	CASSIRGDTEAFF
TRBV5-3	.	TRBJ2-7	TRBD1	TGTGCCAGAAGCTTGGCCACCAGACGGGTAACAGGGGGCTCCTACGAGCAGTACTTC	CARSLATRRVTGGSYEQYF
TRBV7-2	.	TRBJ2-7	.	TGTGCCAGCAGCTTAGGGGCGCTAATACCGATTTACGAGCAGTACTTC	CASSLGALIPIYEQYF
TRBV6-5	.	TRBJ1-4	.	TGTGCCACCCAGCGGGACACATTTAATGAAAAACTGTTTTTT	CATQRDTFNEKLFF
TRBV21-1	.	TRBJ1-2	.	TGTGCCAGCACACCCGTGACTAGCTACACCTTC	CASTPVTSYTF
TRBV7-2	.	TRBJ2-5	TRBD2	TGTGCCAGCAGAGACCTCAGCGGGAGGAGGGAGGAGACCCAGTACTTC	CASRDLSGRREETQYF
TRBV5-4	.	TRBJ1-3	.	TGTGCCAGCAGCCCCGCCATGGGGGGCACTGGAAACACCATATATTTT	CASSPAMGGTGNTIYF
TRBV14	few	TRBJ1-6	.	TGTGCCAGCAGCCAAGTGGAGGTTGGGTCACCCCTCCACTTT	CASSQVEVGSPLHF
TRBV19	.	TRBJ2-7	TRBD1	TGTGCCAGTAGTATGACAGGGGAGTCCTACGAGCAGTACTTC	CASSMTGESYEQYF
TRBV7-9	.	TRBJ2-1	TRBD1	TGTGCCAGCAGCGAGGGACAGATGTACAATGAGCAGTTCTTC	CASSEGQMYNEQFF
TRBV30	.	TRBJ2-5	TRBD2	TGTGCTCTGGACCCGGGGGGAGAGACCCAGTACTTC	CALDPGGETQYF
TRBV6-6	.	TRBJ2-7	.	TGTGCCAGCAGTTACTCGAATACCTACGAGCAGTACTTC	CASSYSNTYEQYF
TRBV6-5	once	TRBJ1-6	.	TGTGCCAGCAGTTACTCGAGGCTTGCCTATAATTCACCCCTCCACTTT	CASSYSRLAYNSPLHF
TRBV2	.	TRBJ1-1	.	TGTGCCAGCGGGGTTTTCACTGAAGCTTTCTTT	CASGVFTEAFF
TRBV29-1	.	TRBJ2-1	.	TGCAGCGTTGTAGCGAATACCTACAATGAGCAGTTCTTC	CSVVANTYNEQFF
TRBV6-4	.	TRBJ1-2	.	TGTGCCAGCAGTGACTCAGGAGGGGAAGTTGGCTACACCTTC	CASSDSGGEVGYTF
TRBV11-2	few	TRBJ2-2	TRBD2	TGTGCCAGCAGCTTCCCGGGACTAGCGGGGGCCCCGAACACCGGGGAGCTGTTTTTT	CASSFPGLAGAPNTGELFF
TRBV5-1	.	TRBJ1-2	.	TGCGCCAGCAGCTCTGGACGGAACTATGGCTACACCTTC	CASSSGRNYGYTF
TRBV6-4	.	TRBJ2-7	TRBD1	TGTGCCAGCAGTGACTCGAGGGACAGGAGTTACGAGCAGTACTTC	CASSDSRDRSYEQYF
TRBV19	.	TRBJ2-7	.	TGTGCCAGTAGTAGGACGCCCAGGAGCTCCTACGAGCAGTACTTC	CASSRTPRSSYEQYF
TRBV6-5	.	TRBJ2-2	.	TGTGCCAGCAGGCGGGACAGGAACACCGGGGAGCTGTTTTTT	CASRRDRNTGELFF
TRBV25-1	.	TRBJ1-6	.	TGTGCCAGCAGTGCCCAAGGACCCCTCCACTTT	CASSAQGPLHF
TRBV5-4	.	TRBJ2-7	.	TGTGCCAGCACCGTTAGGGGCTCCTACGAGCAGTACTTC	CASTVRGSYEQYF
TRBV7-8	.	TRBJ2-7	TRBD2	TGTGCCAGCAGCATTGGACTAGCGGGAGAAGGGCAGTACTTC	CASSIGLAGEGQYF
TRBV14	.	TRBJ2-5	TRBD1	TGTGCCAGCAGCCGGAGTCTGACAGGGATTGAGACCCAGTACTTC	CASSRSLTGIETQYF
TRBV6-1	.	TRBJ2-5	.	TGTGCCAGCTTGCCGGGACACTTTCAAGAGACCCAGTACTTC	CASLPGHFQETQYF
TRBV29-1	once	TRBJ2-7	.	TGCATCGTTGAAGCTATCCCGGGCTCCTACGAGCAGTACTTC	CIVEAIPGSYEQYF
TRBV6-5	.	TRBJ2-1	TRBD2	TGTGCCAGCAGGAGTAGCGGGAGTTCGGTCAATGAGCAGTTCTTC	CASRSSGSSVNEQFF
TRBV28	.	TRBJ2-1	TRBD1	TGTGCCAGCAGTGTATGGGGACAGGGAACTGTCCATGAGCAGTTCTTC	CASSVWGQGTVHEQFF
TRBV2	.	TRBJ2-2	.	TGTGCCAGCAGTGAATACTGGAACACCGGGGAGCTGTTTTTT	CASSEYWNTGELFF
TRBV11-3	.	TRBJ2-1	TRBD2	TGTGCCAGCAGCTTAGAGCTAGCGGGGGGCAATGAGCAGTTCTTC	CASSLELAGGNEQFF
TRBV30	.	TRBJ1-5	.	TGTGCCTGGAGGCAGGGTTATAGCAATCAGCCCCAGCATTTT	CAWRQGYSNQPQHF
TRBV6-6	once	TRBJ2-1	.	TGTGCCAGCAGTTACTCAGGGGTATGGCGGGATGAGCAGTTCTTC	CASSYSGVWRDEQFF
TRBV4-1	.	TRBJ1-2	TRBD1	TGCGCCAGCAGCCAAGTTATCAACAGGGGGCCAGGCGGGTACGATGGCTACACCTTC	CASSQVINRGPGGYDGYTF
TRBV29-1	.	TRBJ2-7	.	TGCAGCGCCGGAATGGGTTGGGAGCAGTACTTC	CSAGMGWEQYF
TRBV5-1	.	TRBJ1-1	TRBD1	TGCGCCAGCAACTACCGCCTGGGACAGCCTAAGGGGACTGAAGCTTTCTTT	CASNYRLGQPKGTEAFF
TRBV4-3	.	TRBJ2-7	TRBD1	TGCGCCAGCAGCTCGGGACAGGGCAACTACGAGCAGTACTTC	CASSSGQGNYEQYF
TRBV6-5	.	TRBJ1-2	.	TGTGCCACCACTTGGGCCCTTGGGAACTATGGCTACACCTTC	CATTWALGNYGYTF
TRBV5-1	.	TRBJ2-7	.	TGCGCCAGCAGTCAAGGACAGGCGAGGACTAGCTGGTGGTACTTC	CASSQGQARTSWWYF
TRBV6-5	.	TRBJ1-5	TRBD1	TGTGCCAGCAGTTATAGACAGGGCCGTCAGCCCCAGCATTTT	CASSYRQGRQPQHF